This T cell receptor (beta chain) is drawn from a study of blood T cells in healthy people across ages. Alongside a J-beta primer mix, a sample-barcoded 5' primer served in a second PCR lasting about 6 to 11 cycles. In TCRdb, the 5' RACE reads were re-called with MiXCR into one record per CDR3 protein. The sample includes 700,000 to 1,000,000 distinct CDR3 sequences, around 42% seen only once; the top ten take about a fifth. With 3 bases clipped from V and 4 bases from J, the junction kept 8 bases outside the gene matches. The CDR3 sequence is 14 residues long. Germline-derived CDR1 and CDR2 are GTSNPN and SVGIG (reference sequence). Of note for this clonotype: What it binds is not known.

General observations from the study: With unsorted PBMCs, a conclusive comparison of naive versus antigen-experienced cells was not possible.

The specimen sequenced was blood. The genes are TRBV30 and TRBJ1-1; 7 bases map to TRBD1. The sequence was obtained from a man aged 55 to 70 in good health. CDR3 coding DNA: TGTGCCTGGAGAAAAGGGCAGGGGGGCACTGAAGCTTTCTTT. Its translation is CAWRKGQGGTEAFF.